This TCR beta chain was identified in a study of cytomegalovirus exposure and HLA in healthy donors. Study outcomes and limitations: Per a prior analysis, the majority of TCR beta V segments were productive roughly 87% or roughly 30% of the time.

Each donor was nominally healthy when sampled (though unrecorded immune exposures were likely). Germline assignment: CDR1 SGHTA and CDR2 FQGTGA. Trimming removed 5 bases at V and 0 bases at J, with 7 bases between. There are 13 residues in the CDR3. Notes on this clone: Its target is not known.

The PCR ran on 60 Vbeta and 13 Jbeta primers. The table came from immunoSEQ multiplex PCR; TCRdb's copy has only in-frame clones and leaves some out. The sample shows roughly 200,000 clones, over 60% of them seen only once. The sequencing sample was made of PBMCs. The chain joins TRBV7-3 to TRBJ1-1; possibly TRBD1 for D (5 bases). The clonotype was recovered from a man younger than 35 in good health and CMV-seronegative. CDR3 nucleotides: TGTGCCAGCAGCCAAGGGGTGAACACTGAAGCTTTCTTT. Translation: CASSQGVNTEAFF.